This T cell receptor (beta chain) originates from a study of T cell responses to AZD1222 COVID-19 vaccine. Profiling relied on immunoSEQ multiplex PCR, and the TCRdb table lists in-frame clones only, not all of them. The sample lists some 60,000 clones, 75% to 85% occurring once. This clone has only a few counts. This sample comprised peripheral blood, obtained on day 0 of AZD1222 vaccination. The origin of this receptor is an adult in good health.

The CDR3 reads CASRSPNYGYTF. CDR3 sequence (DNA): TGTGCCAGCAGATCGCCGAACTATGGCTACACCTTC. This rearrangement joins TRBV6-5 to TRBJ1-2; D is uncertain. CDR3 length: 12 residues. The V gene lost 6 bases and the J gene lost 2 bases, with 7 bases spanning the gap. Looked up from germline, CDR1 is MNHEY and CDR2 is SVGAGI.